This is a list of T cell receptor beta chains from one sample in a study of blood T cell repertoires in COVID-19. Here immunoSEQ multiplex PCR was the method, and the copy in TCRdb shows in-frame clones only, minus some. This table holds hundreds of thousands of clones, roughly 90% found once. The specimen was peripheral blood. The receptors were gathered from a man between 18 and 29 years old with active or convalescent COVID-19. CDR3s include the opening cysteine and the closing phenylalanine or tryptophan.

v_call: TRBV4-1
cdr3_aa: CASSRWREDNTGELFF

v_call: TRBV12-2
cdr3_aa: CASRFPWLETQYF

v_call: TRBV10-2
cdr3_aa: CASSETQGIMAQHF

v_call: TRBV9
cdr3_aa: CASSTPSWGGRETQYF

v_call: TRBV9
cdr3_aa: CASSFYPDGRNTEAFF

v_call: TRBV15
cdr3_aa: CATSRDPGNEQFF

v_call: TRBV19
cdr3_aa: CASRRVEGSEQFF

v_call: TRBV5-4
cdr3_aa: CASSLGHSGRTDTQYF

v_call: TRBV3-1/TRBV3-2
cdr3_aa: CASSQDPGFYEQYF

v_call: TRBV6-5
cdr3_aa: CAISKGDEQFF

v_call: TRBV19
cdr3_aa: CASNSPRYGISYNEQFF

v_call: TRBV12-3/TRBV12-4
cdr3_aa: CASSQGTEAFF

v_call: TRBV5-8
cdr3_aa: CASKGVGETQYF

v_call: TRBV9
cdr3_aa: CASSEGSGQETQYF

v_call: TRBV3-1/TRBV3-2
cdr3_aa: CASSLRGGGYEQYF

v_call: TRBV13
cdr3_aa: CASSLGSAGVYSPLHF

v_call: TRBV11-3
cdr3_aa: CASSPPSGNTIYF

v_call: TRBV11-2
cdr3_aa: CASRLAGGGDYEQYF

v_call: TRBV11-3
cdr3_aa: CASSPGLAGENEQFF

v_call: TRBV19
cdr3_aa: CASSPSGDQPQHF

v_call: TRBV28
cdr3_aa: CASSLLGQGSNEKLFF

v_call: TRBV5-6
cdr3_aa: CASSFLGGTGELFF

v_call: TRBV20-1
cdr3_aa: CSASDPGQGHEKLFF

v_call: TRBV27
cdr3_aa: CASSFSTLGPKDTQYF

v_call: TRBV29-1
cdr3_aa: CSGRDRGTYTEAFF

v_call: TRBV6-1
cdr3_aa: CASSELKNYGYTF

v_call: TRBV7-2
cdr3_aa: CASSYHRGPYEQYF

v_call: TRBV7-9
cdr3_aa: CASSPGDGGSSYEQYF

v_call: TRBV7-9
cdr3_aa: CASSLGAGNEQFF

v_call: TRBV27
cdr3_aa: CASSLMFRTSGRNEQFF

v_call: TRBV11-2
cdr3_aa: CASSLEGPATDTQYF

v_call: TRBV20-1
cdr3_aa: CSALDIYGYTF

v_call: TRBV18
cdr3_aa: CASSPGDRGHSWYTNEKLFF

v_call: TRBV11-3
cdr3_aa: CASSLRVGRAPGEQFF

v_call: TRBV28
cdr3_aa: CASTNRGRYTEAFF

v_call: TRBV18
cdr3_aa: CASSPARENTEAFF

v_call: TRBV21-1
cdr3_aa: CASSEPGLFYEQYF

v_call: TRBV4-3
cdr3_aa: CASSSSGGPGRVTQYF

v_call: TRBV5-4
cdr3_aa: CASSSQGGPQETQYF

v_call: TRBV6-2/TRBV6-3
cdr3_aa: CASSSPLSSYEQYF

v_call: TRBV19
cdr3_aa: CASSILTSYGYTF

v_call: TRBV27
cdr3_aa: CASSLRRSNTDTQYF

v_call: TRBV6-1
cdr3_aa: CASSANPGQAFTDTQYF

v_call: TRBV15
cdr3_aa: CATAVNTEAFF

v_call: TRBV11-2
cdr3_aa: CASSSGLAGYEQYF

v_call: TRBV13
cdr3_aa: CASSPRGTQETQYF

v_call: TRBV3-1/TRBV3-2
cdr3_aa: CASSQGYRETSPLHF

v_call: TRBV29-1
cdr3_aa: CSVEMPTSGYEQYF

v_call: TRBV23-1
cdr3_aa: CASSQSKQSKCGQQYF

v_call: TRBV28
cdr3_aa: CASSRLIQTGELFF

v_call: TRBV14
cdr3_aa: CASSLRDRGGAEAFF

v_call: TRBV28
cdr3_aa: CASSQPGLAVRGTDTQYF

v_call: TRBV7-2
cdr3_aa: CASSPNAGGSSAYEQYF

v_call: TRBV7-6
cdr3_aa: CASSLSAGPHGNEQFF

v_call: TRBV2
cdr3_aa: CASSTGQGLGYIQYF

v_call: TRBV29-1
cdr3_aa: CSVRPDSQDEYGYTF

v_call: TRBV10-3
cdr3_aa: CAISDRVYEQYF

v_call: TRBV3-1/TRBV3-2
cdr3_aa: CASSQEKSWGLGDTQYF